The 15 T cell receptor beta chains below come from one sample, sequenced in a study of shared clonotypes between healthy human individuals. TCRdb's copy holds only in-frame clones and misses some; the assay was immunoSEQ multiplex PCR. The table has roughly 530,000 clones, about 96% seen once; the top ten hold 0.06%. The sequencing sample was made of naive CD4+ T cells sorted from blood. Subset: CD45RA+ positively selected. These receptors originate from a woman aged 25 to 39 in good health.

The V gene is TRBV18, the J gene TRBJ2-6; 9 positions agree with TRBD1. The J segment lost 0 bases and the V segment lost 5 bases, leaving 5 bases of the junction unmatched. Germline loops: CDR1 KGHSH, CDR2 LQKENI. The CDR3 consists of 17 residues. This CDR3 is CASSSRDRDSGANVLTF. CDR3 coding DNA: TGTGCCAGCTCAAGCCGGGACAGGGACTCTGGGGCCAACGTCCTGACTTTC.

The V gene is TRBV15, the J gene TRBJ2-7, with 9 bases aligning to TRBD2. Germline V gene sequence: CDR1 LNHNV, CDR2 YYDKDF (reference sequence). The junction had 9 bases not matched to a gene; V was cut back by 0 bases and J by 6 bases. The CDR3 covers 16 residues. Here the CDR3 reads CATSRDIAGDSLEQYF. The DNA of the CDR3 is TGTGCCACCAGCAGAGACATAGCGGGAGATTCCCTCGAGCAGTACTTC.

The chain recombines TRBV7-8 with TRBJ2-5; weak D call: TRBD2 (6 bases). Per the germline V gene, CDR1 is SGHVS and CDR2 is FQNEAQ. The CDR3 has 16 amino acids. Trimming took 0 bases from V and 5 from J, leaving 16 bases between them. Here the CDR3 reads CASSLAQRAGRETQYF. The CDR3 nucleotides read TGTGCCAGCAGCTTAGCCCAACGGGCAGGGAGGGAGACCCAGTACTTC.

The chain carries TRBV28 and TRBJ2-5; TRBD1 is a possible D gene (6 bases). The J call may be faulty, since TRBJ2-7 better matches the DNA end. Germline V lookup: CDR1 MDHEN, CDR2 SYDVKM. The CDR3 extends over 13 amino acids. CDR3 protein: CATETGTSYEQYF. The CDR3 region has the DNA TGTGCCACCGAGACAGGTACCTCCTACGAGCAGTACTTC.

This clone was recorded once. The chain recombines TRBV29-1 with TRBJ2-5, with unresolved D. Near its end, the DNA agrees better with TRBJ2-7, so the J call may be wrong. CDR3 length equals 14 residues. The germline gives CDR1 SQVTM, CDR2 ANQGSEA. As DNA, the CDR3 is TGCAGCGTTGGCGTTATCAAGGGTGTGTCCGAGCAGTACTTC. This encodes CSVGVIKGVSEQYF.

The chain carries TRBV10-3 and TRBJ1-2; 10 nucleotides line up with TRBD1. This CDR3 has 15 amino acids. The J segment lost 5 bases and the V segment lost 3 bases, leaving 6 bases of the junction unmatched. Germline lookup yields CDR1 ENHRY and CDR2 SYGVKD. The CDR3 DNA is TGTGCCATCAGTGATAGGGACAGGGGTAATTATGGCTACACCTTC. This translates into CAISDRDRGNYGYTF.

This chain connects TRBV10-3 to TRBJ2-1, with TRBD1 as a possible D gene (5 bases). V lost 6 bases, J lost 2 bases, and 8 bases lay in between. Germline lookup yields CDR1 ENHRY and CDR2 SYGVKD. This CDR3 region has 13 residues. The CDR3 sequence is CAIRTGAYNEQFF. The CDR3 bases are TGTGCCATCAGAACAGGAGCCTACAATGAGCAGTTCTTC.

With regard to this clone: Within the sample, other DNA sequences also encode this same CDR3. The genes are TRBV28 and TRBJ2-7, with D perhaps matching TRBD1 (5 bases). The V gene's germline CDR1 is MDHEN and CDR2 SYDVKM. V was cut by 5 bases and J by 4 bases, with 9 bases left in between. The CDR3 has 12 amino acids. Written as DNA, the CDR3 is TGTGCCAGCAGTATAACAGGTTACGAGCAGTACTTC. It translates to CASSITGYEQYF.

The rearrangement uses TRBV11-3 and TRBJ2-1; 10 bases line up with TRBD2. The CDR3 is 15 amino acids. Germline CDR1 reads SGHNT; CDR2 reads YENEEA. Trimming took 2 bases from V and 8 from J; bases not matched to a gene: 6. CDR3 sequence: CASSLSSGSGDEQFF. CDR3 nucleotide sequence: TGTGCCAGCAGCTTATCTAGCGGGAGTGGGGATGAGCAGTTCTTC.

This chain joins TRBV28 and TRBJ2-7, with a possible D match to TRBD1 (6 bases). V was shortened by 3 bases and J by 0 bases, with 27 bases between the two germline ends. The CDR3 loop spans 20 amino acids. Germline lookup yields CDR1 MDHEN and CDR2 SYDVKM. The CDR3 here is CASSFGTNYDLRRSSYEQYF. The CDR3 DNA reads as TGTGCCAGCAGTTTCGGGACAAACTACGATTTGCGGCGGAGCTCCTACGAGCAGTACTTC. Variable domain in full (rest from reference TRBV28 and TRBJ2-7): DVKVTQSSRYLVKRTGEKVFLECVQDMDHENMFWYRQDPGLGLRLIYFSYDVKMKEKGDIPEGYSVSREKKERFSLILESASTNQTSMYLCASSFGTNYDLRRSSYEQYFGPGTRLTVT.

This chain joins TRBV11-2 and TRBJ1-3; unclear D gene. Germline CDR1 SGHAT, CDR2 FQNNGV. V was shortened by 1 base and J by 0 bases, with 7 bases between the two germline ends. The CDR3 sequence is 15 residues long. CDR3 sequence (DNA): TGTGCCAGCAGCTTAGTGGTCAGCTCTGGAAACACCATATATTTT. Translated, it gives CASSLVVSSGNTIYF.

The rearrangement joins TRBV6-6 to TRBJ2-5, with D possibly TRBD2 on 6 matching bases. The J call may be faulty, since TRBJ2-7 better matches the DNA end. The CDR3 is made up of 14 amino acids. CDR1 and CDR2 (germline): MNHNY, SVGAGI (reference sequence). The CDR3: CASSGRGYTYEQYF. The CDR3 coding sequence is TGTGCCAGCAGTGGGCGGGGCTATACCTACGAGCAGTACTTC.

As DNA, the CDR3 is TGTGCCAGCAGGGGCCGGGTTCTTGCTTTCTTT. Encoded protein: CASRGRVLAFF. The gene calls are TRBV25-1 and TRBJ1-1; no clear D gene. This CDR3 contains 11 residues. The V gene's germline CDR1 is MGHDK and CDR2 SYGVNS. V dropped 6 bases and J dropped 11 bases, with 13 bases sitting between them.

This clone showed up just once. The chain carries TRBV19 and TRBJ2-5; 9 nucleotides align to TRBD2. This CDR3 comprises 16 residues. Trimming at V came to 5 bases and at J to 4 bases, leaving 11 bases not matched to a gene. Germline CDR1 LNHDA, CDR2 SQIVND (reference sequence). In DNA, the CDR3 is TGTGCCAGTAGTGTCTCTAGCGGGACCGGGAGAGAGACCCAGTACTTC. Encoded protein: CASSVSSGTGRETQYF. The whole variable domain, filled in from reference TRBV19 and TRBJ2-5, reads DGGITQSPKYLFRKEGQNVTLSCEQNLNHDAMYWYRQDPGQGLRLIYYSQIVNDFQKGDIAEGYSVSREKKESFPLTVTSAQKNPTAFYLCASSVSSGTGRETQYFGPGTRLLVL.

The V gene is TRBV6-1, the J gene TRBJ2-7; the match to TRBD1 covers 10 bases. The J segment lost 1 base and the V segment lost 0 bases, leaving 6 bases of the junction unmatched. Germline CDR1 reads MNHNS; CDR2 reads SASEGT. The CDR3 contains 17 residues. CDR3 loop: CASSEALGTGASYEQYF. CDR3 DNA sequence: TGTGCCAGCAGTGAAGCGCTCGGGACAGGGGCTTCCTACGAGCAGTACTTC.